This T cell receptor beta chain was captured by sequencing in a study of beta chain features in type 1 diabetes. Isolated RNA was reverse transcribed in full, so expressed TCRB transcripts were sequenced. Profiled with immunoSEQ multiplex PCR; TCRdb holds only in-frame clones, not every one. The sample has about 700,000 clones, 10% to 15% seen once. The study, taken as a whole, reports: TCRB CDR3 length was moderately but significantly reduced in all four CD4+ subsets of Type 1 diabetes patients. An over-representation of cells with high TCR expression could result from cDNA sequencing. The naive, central memory and Treg TCRB repertoires showed an apparent similarity that was greater among patients than among healthy donors. PCR might show a preference for shorter templates, equally across patients and controls. The question left open here concerned HLA type influencing TCRB rearrangement.

Germline V gene data show CDR1 as GTSNPN and CDR2 as SVGIG (reference sequence). This CDR3 has 13 residues. The V gene lost 2 bases and the J gene lost 1 base, with 6 bases spanning the gap. As for this clone: No antigen is known for it.

The sample taken for sequencing was naive CD4+ T cells from blood. The sequence was obtained from a man between 18 and 35 years old with type 1 diabetes. This chain links TRBV30 with TRBJ2-4, with D unclear. CDR3 in amino acids: CAWSSSAKNIQYF. The CDR3 region has the DNA TGTGCCTGGAGTAGCAGTGCCAAAAACATTCAGTACTTC.